A single sample gave rise to the 25 T cell receptor beta chains below, sequenced in a study of shared clonotypes between healthy human individuals. TCRdb keeps only in-frame clones here, not all; method: immunoSEQ multiplex PCR. This sample has a few hundred thousand clones, with 70% to 85% found just once. The sample was PBMCs. These receptors originate from a woman in her 40s in good health. Some clones in this sample may be carry-over from other donors' samples.

The CDR3 reads CASSLAPGLDEQYF. For the CDR3, the DNA is TGCGCCAGCAGCTTGGCCCCAGGGCTCGACGAGCAGTACTTC. The genes are TRBV5-1 and TRBJ2-7; weak D call: TRBD1 (5 bases). Germline V lookup: CDR1 SGHRS, CDR2 YFSETQ. The CDR3 loop spans 14 amino acids. V was cut by 0 bases and J by 5 bases, with 12 bases left in between. The whole variable domain, remainder taken from reference TRBV5-1 and TRBJ2-7, is KAGVTQTPRYLIKTRGQQVTLSCSPISGHRSVSWYQQTPGQGLQFLFEYFSETQRNKGNFPGRFSGRQFSNSRSEMNVSTLELGDSALYLCASSLAPGLDEQYFGPGTRLTVT.

CDR3 coding DNA: TGTGCCAGCAGCGTAGGCCAGGGACAGACCTACGAGCAGTACTTC. Translating it yields CASSVGQGQTYEQYF. The genes are TRBV9 and TRBJ2-7; 7 bases are a match to TRBD1. Germline V gene lookup returns CDR1 SGDLS and CDR2 YYNGEE. Trimming at V came to 0 bases and at J to 2 bases, leaving 5 bases not matched to a gene. This CDR3 has 15 residues.

V and J are TRBV10-2 and TRBJ2-3; 9 positions match TRBD2. Per the germline V gene, CDR1 is WSHSY and CDR2 is SAAADI. Trimming removed 3 bases from V and 0 bases from J; junction bases left unmatched: 7. The CDR3 covers 17 residues. The CDR3 loop reads CASSDPRLAVSTDTQYF. CDR3 nucleotides: TGCGCCAGCAGTGACCCCAGACTAGCGGTTAGCACAGATACGCAGTATTTT.

The gene calls are TRBV5-8 and TRBJ2-7; D uncertain. Deletions cut 3 bases from V and 2 bases from J, with 6 bases between. The CDR3 is 12 residues long. Germline V lookup: CDR1 SGHTS, CDR2 YDEGEE. This CDR3 is CASSSLPYEQYF. The CDR3 bases are TGTGCCAGCAGCTCCTTACCCTACGAGCAGTACTTC. The entire variable domain, with the rest obtained from reference TRBV5-8 and TRBJ2-7, is as follows: EAGVTQSPTHLIKTRGQQATLRCSPISGHTSVYWYQQALGLGLQFLLWYDEGEERNRGNFPPRFSGRQFPNYSSELNVNALELEDSALYLCASSSLPYEQYFGPGTRLTVT.

As concerns this clone: The same CDR3 arises from other DNA sequences in this sample as well. CDR3 protein: CASSPRDEQFF. CDR3 nucleotides: TGTGCCAGCTCCCCTCGGGATGAGCAGTTCTTC. The V gene is TRBV6-6, the J gene TRBJ2-1; D is unresolved. V was cut by 8 bases and J by 8 bases, with 10 bases left in between. The CDR3 consists of 11 residues. The germline V gene has CDR1 MNHNY and CDR2 SVGAGI (reference sequence).

Many counts were recorded for this clone. The CDR3 sequence is CASSLAGVEKLFF. Written as DNA, the CDR3 is TGTGCCAGCAGCTTAGCGGGGGTTGAAAAACTGTTTTTT. The chain employs TRBV7-9 and TRBJ1-4; D may be TRBD1 (5 bases). Germline CDR1 reads SEHNR; CDR2 reads FQNEAQ (reference sequence). This CDR3 is 13 amino acids long. V lost 0 bases and J 7 bases, leaving 6 bases between the germline ends.

V gene TRBV7-9 combines with J gene TRBJ2-1; tentatively, D is TRBD2 (6 bases). CDR3 length: 14 residues. Germline assignment: CDR1 SEHNR and CDR2 FQNEAQ (reference sequence). The V end was cut by 11 bases, the J end by 4 bases, with 18 bases between. CDR3 region: CASGGLASYNEQFF. DNA of the CDR3: TGTGCCTCCGGAGGGCTAGCCTCTTACAATGAGCAGTTCTTC.

This chain joins TRBV2 and TRBJ2-2; possibly TRBD1 for D (6 bases). CDR3 length equals 15 residues. Trimming removed 11 bases from V and 0 bases from J, with 16 bases in between. CDR1 is SNHLY and CDR2 is FYNNEI in the germline V gene. The CDR3 loop is CAVQIGQTNTGELFF. DNA of the CDR3: TGTGCCGTACAAATTGGACAGACGAACACCGGGGAGCTGTTTTTT.

In its sample, this clone was seen many times. This sample also contains other DNA sequences that code for the same CDR3. This rearrangement joins TRBV28 to TRBJ2-5; 14 nucleotides line up with TRBD2. The germline gives CDR1 MDHEN, CDR2 SYDVKM. The V and J ends lost 6 bases and 1 base, in that order; junction bases with no gene match: 10. The CDR3 is 18 amino acids. The CDR3 region is CASSPGLAGASAQETQYF. Written as DNA, the CDR3 is TGTGCCAGCAGCCCGGGACTAGCGGGAGCTTCAGCCCAAGAGACCCAGTACTTC.

This clone was seen just once. This chain connects TRBV28 to TRBJ2-7; no firm D call. This CDR3 region has 13 residues. Between the trimmed V and J ends, which lost 5 bases and 2 bases, there was a span of 10 bases. Germline V gene data show CDR1 as MDHEN and CDR2 as SYDVKM. CDR3 protein: CASSLGPPYEQYF. In DNA form, the CDR3 reads TGTGCCAGCAGTCTCGGACCTCCCTACGAGCAGTACTTC.

The chain combines TRBV7-9 with TRBJ1-1, with D maybe TRBD1 (5 bases). The CDR3 contains 13 residues. Germline loops: CDR1 SEHNR, CDR2 FQNEAQ (reference sequence). The ends were cut back, 2 bases at V and 3 bases at J, with 7 bases in the middle. The CDR3 bases are TGTGCCAGCAGCTTAATGGGGGACACTGAAGCTTTCTTT. This gives the protein CASSLMGDTEAFF. Supplemented by reference TRBV7-9 and TRBJ1-1, the full variable domain reads DTGVSQNPRHKITKRGQNVTFRCDPISEHNRLYWYRQTLGQGPEFLTYFQNEAQLEKSRLLSDRFSAERPKGSFSTLEIQRTEQGDSAMYLCASSLMGDTEAFFGQGTRLTVV.

CDR3 sequence reads: CASSYTATVTGELFF. The CDR3, as DNA: TGTGCCAGCAGTTACACGGCGACGGTCACCGGGGAGCTGTTTTTT. The chain employs TRBV7-6 and TRBJ2-2; no clear D. The V end lost 6 bases, the J end lost 4 bases, and 15 bases lay between the germline ends. The CDR3 sequence is 15 residues long. From germline, CDR1 is SGHVS and CDR2 FNYEAQ.

This rearrangement joins TRBV7-3 to TRBJ1-2; D ambiguous. The CDR3 consists of 13 residues. Deletions cut 5 bases from V and 6 bases from J, with 13 bases between. Germline CDR1 reads SGHTA; CDR2 reads FQGTGA. For the CDR3, the DNA is TGTGCCAGCAGCCCTGCGGCCCAAAATGGCTACACCTTC. Protein sequence: CASSPAAQNGYTF. Variable domain in full (rest from reference TRBV7-3 and TRBJ1-2): GAGVSQTPSNKVTEKGKYVELRCDPISGHTALYWYRQSLGQGPEFLIYFQGTGAADDSGLPNDRFFAVRPEGSVSTLKIQRTERGDSAVYLCASSPAAQNGYTFGSGTRLTVV.

In this sample, this clone turned up a few times. The chain carries TRBV5-4 and TRBJ2-4; 8 nucleotides match TRBD1. CDR1 and CDR2 (germline): SGHNT, YYREEE (reference sequence). The CDR3 is made up of 14 amino acids. With 0 bases clipped from V and 7 bases from J, the junction kept 3 bases outside the gene matches. The CDR3 nucleotides are TGTGCCAGCAGCTTGGACAGGGGGACGAACATTCAGTACTTC. Amino acids: CASSLDRGTNIQYF.

Details on this clone: The same CDR3 also results from other DNA sequences found in this sample. V usage is TRBV29-1 and J usage is TRBJ2-5, with a weak D call TRBD1 (5 bases). Germline CDR1 reads SQVTM; CDR2 reads ANQGSEA. V was shortened by 4 bases and J by 2 bases, with 8 bases between the two germline ends. The CDR3 loop spans 12 amino acids. This CDR3 reads CSVGTQQETQYF. CDR3 bases: TGCAGCGTTGGGACACAACAAGAGACCCAGTACTTC.

A few counts support this clone. The chain couples TRBV2 to TRBJ2-7; possibly TRBD1 for D (5 bases). Trimming took 5 bases from V and 3 from J, leaving 14 bases between them. The CDR3 extends over 14 amino acids. Germline values: CDR1 SNHLY, CDR2 FYNNEI. Here the CDR3 reads CASSSQGLDYEQYF. In DNA form, the CDR3 reads TGTGCCAGCAGTAGTCAGGGTCTGGACTACGAGCAGTACTTC.

This clone has only a few counts. CDR3: CASNNKYPGQSTGELFF. CDR3 nucleotides: TGTGCCAGCAACAACAAATACCCGGGACAGAGCACCGGGGAGCTGTTTTTT. The rearrangement joins TRBV7-9 to TRBJ2-2, with 7 bases lining up with TRBD1. The CDR3 consists of 17 residues. V lost 7 bases, J lost 4 bases, and 15 bases stayed unmatched. Germline CDR1 and CDR2: SEHNR and FQNEAQ (reference sequence).

The V and J genes are TRBV5-1 and TRBJ1-2; D gene uncertain. The length of the CDR3 is 15 residues. V was trimmed by 0 bases and J by 2 bases, leaving 11 bases between them. Germline-derived CDR1 and CDR2 are SGHRS and YFSETQ. The CDR3 DNA is TGCGCCAGCAGCTTGGGGCAAACCCCCAACTATGGCTACACCTTC. Amino acids: CASSLGQTPNYGYTF.

The genes are TRBV5-4 and TRBJ2-3, with a tentative D call TRBD2 (5 bases). This CDR3 spans 14 amino acids. V lost 4 bases, J lost 4 bases, and 13 bases lay in between. CDR1 is SGHNT, CDR2 YYREEE, per germline (reference sequence). The CDR3 coding sequence is TGTGCCAGCAGCCGGGAACTGTCGGCAGATACGCAGTATTTT. This translates into CASSRELSADTQYF.

The chain combines TRBV7-8 with TRBJ1-4; TRBD1 is a possible D gene (5 bases). This CDR3 spans 15 amino acids. CDR1 SGHVS and CDR2 FQNEAQ come from the germline V gene. V was trimmed by 5 bases and J by 7 bases, leaving 17 bases between them. CDR3 bases: TGTGCCAGCAGCGTCAGGCGCATCCAGGGTGAAAAACTGTTTTTT. Its translation: CASSVRRIQGEKLFF.

This rearrangement joins TRBV10-3 to TRBJ1-5, with D uncertain. With 9 bases removed from V and 0 bases from J, the gap between germline ends came to 6 bases. The germline CDR1 and CDR2 sequences are ENHRY and SYGVKD. This CDR3 is built from 12 residues. CDR3 nucleotide sequence: TGTGCCATTGCCGATAGCAATCAGCCCCAGCATTTT. The encoded protein is CAIADSNQPQHF.

The V and J genes are TRBV7-9 and TRBJ1-2; the match to TRBD1 covers 7 bases. Losses at the gene ends were 5 bases for V and 3 bases for J; bases not matched to a gene: 6. The CDR3 sequence is 14 residues long. Germline V gene lookup returns CDR1 SEHNR and CDR2 FQNEAQ (reference sequence). This CDR3 reads CASSGGQPHYGYTF. The DNA for the CDR3 is TGTGCCAGCAGCGGGGGACAGCCCCACTATGGCTACACCTTC.

The chain employs TRBV28 and TRBJ1-2, with D possibly matching TRBD1 (5 bases). Deletions cut 4 bases from V and 5 bases from J, with 17 bases between. This CDR3 comprises 15 residues. Germline values: CDR1 MDHEN, CDR2 SYDVKM. In nucleotides, the CDR3 is TGTGCCAGCAGTTCCCCCTTCTCAGGGAGGTATGGCTACACCTTC. Its protein is CASSSPFSGRYGYTF.

The chain recombines TRBV5-1 with TRBJ1-4; possible D gene TRBD1, 6 bases. The germline CDR1 and CDR2 sequences are SGHRS and YFSETQ. This CDR3 contains 15 residues. The ends were cut back, 0 bases at V and 6 bases at J, with 12 bases in the middle. For the CDR3, the DNA is TGCGCCAGCAGCTTGGTAGGGACAAGGGATGAAAAACTGTTTTTT. Protein sequence: CASSLVGTRDEKLFF.

This clone was observed at least ten times. The chain joins TRBV27 to TRBJ2-6; D remains ambiguous. Germline loops: CDR1 MNHEY, CDR2 SMNVEV (reference sequence). Trimming left V 1 base short and J 0 bases short, with 7 bases between. This CDR3 is built from 16 residues. Here the CDR3 DNA reads TGTGCCAGCAGTTTATTATGGAGCTCTGGGGCCAACGTCCTGACTTTC. This translates into CASSLLWSSGANVLTF.